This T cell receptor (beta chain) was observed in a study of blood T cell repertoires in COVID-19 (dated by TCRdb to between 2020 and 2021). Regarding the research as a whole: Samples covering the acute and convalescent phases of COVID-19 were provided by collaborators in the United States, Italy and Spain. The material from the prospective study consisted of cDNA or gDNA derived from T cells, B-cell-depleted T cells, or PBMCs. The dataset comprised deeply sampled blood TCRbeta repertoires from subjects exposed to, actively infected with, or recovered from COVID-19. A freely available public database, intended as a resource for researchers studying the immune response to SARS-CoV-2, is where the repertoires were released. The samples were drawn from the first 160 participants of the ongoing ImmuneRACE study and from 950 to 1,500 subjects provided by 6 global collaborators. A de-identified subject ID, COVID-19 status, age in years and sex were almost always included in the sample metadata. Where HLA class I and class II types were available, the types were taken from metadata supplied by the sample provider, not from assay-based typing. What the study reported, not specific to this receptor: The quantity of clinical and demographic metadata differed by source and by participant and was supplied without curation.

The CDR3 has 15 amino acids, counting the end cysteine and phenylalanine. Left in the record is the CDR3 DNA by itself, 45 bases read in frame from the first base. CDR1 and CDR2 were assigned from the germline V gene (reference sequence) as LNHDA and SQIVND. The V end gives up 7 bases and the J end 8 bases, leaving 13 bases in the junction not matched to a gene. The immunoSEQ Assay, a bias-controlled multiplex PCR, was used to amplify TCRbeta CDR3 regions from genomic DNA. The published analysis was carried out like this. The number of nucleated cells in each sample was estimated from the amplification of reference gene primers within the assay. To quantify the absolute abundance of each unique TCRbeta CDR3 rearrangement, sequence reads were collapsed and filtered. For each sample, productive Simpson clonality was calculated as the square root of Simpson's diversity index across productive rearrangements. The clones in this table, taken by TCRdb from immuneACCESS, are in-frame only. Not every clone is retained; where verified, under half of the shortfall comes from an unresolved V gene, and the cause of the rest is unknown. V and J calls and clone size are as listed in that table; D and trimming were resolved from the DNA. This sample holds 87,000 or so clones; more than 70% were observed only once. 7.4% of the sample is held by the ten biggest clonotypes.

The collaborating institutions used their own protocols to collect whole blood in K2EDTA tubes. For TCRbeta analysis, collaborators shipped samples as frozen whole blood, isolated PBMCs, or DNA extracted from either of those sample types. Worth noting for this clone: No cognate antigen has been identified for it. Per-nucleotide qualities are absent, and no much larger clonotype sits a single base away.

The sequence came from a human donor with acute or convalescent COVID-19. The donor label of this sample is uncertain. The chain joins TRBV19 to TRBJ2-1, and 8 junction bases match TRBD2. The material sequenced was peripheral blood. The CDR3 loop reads CASNPQGTRSDEQFF. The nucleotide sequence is TGTGCCAGTAATCCGCAAGGGACTAGAAGTGATGAGCAGTTCTTC.